This record looks at one T cell receptor (beta chain) sequence and its context. Its target is not known. V gave up 6 bases and J gave up 4 bases; unmatched junction bases: 3. Germline CDR1 is LNHDA and CDR2 is SQIVND (reference sequence). This CDR3 has 13 amino acids. The authors took one heparinised blood draw, averaging around 120 mL, from each donor. CD45RO/CCR7/CD25/CD127/CD95/CD27 separated CD4+ naive, central memory, regulatory and stem cell-like memory cells by sorting. The entirety of the isolated RNA underwent reverse transcription, so expressed TCRB transcripts were sequenced. Sequencing used immunoSEQ multiplex PCR; TCRdb keeps in-frame clones, though not all of them. The sample lists 130,000 to 150,000 clones; about 13% were seen once. The entry originates in a study of beta chain features in type 1 diabetes. Overall study results and limits: At VDJ recombination sites, type 1 diabetes patients had fewer insertions and more deleted nucleotides. In every one of the four CD4+ subsets, TCRB CDR3s were moderately but significantly shorter in Type 1 diabetes patients.

This receptor was obtained from a man aged 18-30 years with type 1 diabetes. Sequences were obtained from central memory CD4+ T cells from blood. The chain uses TRBV19 and TRBJ1-5; 7 bases agree with TRBD1. CDR3 in DNA: TGTGCCAGTAGAATGACAGGGAATCAGCCCCAGCATTTT. Amino acids: CASRMTGNQPQHF.